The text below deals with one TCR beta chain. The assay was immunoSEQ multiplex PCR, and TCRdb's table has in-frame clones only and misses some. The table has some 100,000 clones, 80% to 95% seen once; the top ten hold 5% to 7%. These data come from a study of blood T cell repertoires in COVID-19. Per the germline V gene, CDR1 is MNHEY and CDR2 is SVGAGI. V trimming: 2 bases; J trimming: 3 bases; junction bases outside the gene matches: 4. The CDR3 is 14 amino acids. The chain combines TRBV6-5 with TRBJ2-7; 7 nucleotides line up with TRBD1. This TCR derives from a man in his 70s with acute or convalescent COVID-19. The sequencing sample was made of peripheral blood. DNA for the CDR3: TGTGCCAGCAGTTACCGGGACAGATTCTACGAGCAGTACTTC. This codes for CASSYRDRFYEQYF.